The 17 T cell receptor beta chains in this list originate from one sample, sequenced in a study of CD4 T cells in relation to SARS-CoV-2 and coronaviruses. CD4+ T cells from unexposed donors were obtained before the COVID-19 pandemic (2011-2018). CD4+ T cells were isolated from the cells after more than nine days of culture. Clones were read by immunoSEQ multiplex PCR, and TCRdb kept only the in-frame ones, dropping some. The sample has under 15,000 clones, more than 55% seen once. Their cognate antigens are unknown. Source material: CD4+ T cells from PBMCs, cultured in vitro. The receptors were sampled from a human donor in good health.

This clone is deemed large. CDR3 loop: CASRRAGGLTYNEQFF. CDR3 DNA sequence: TGTGCCAGTAGGAGAGCGGGAGGGCTAACCTACAATGAGCAGTTCTTC. V is TRBV19 and J is TRBJ2-1; 10 bases align to TRBD2. Losses at the gene ends were 6 bases for V and 2 bases for J; bases not matched to a gene: 7. Germline V gene lookup returns CDR1 LNHDA and CDR2 SQIVND (reference sequence). The CDR3 has 16 residues.

This sequence joins TRBV3-1 (or the pseudogene TRBV3-2) and TRBJ2-1, with 7 bases fitting TRBD2. This CDR3 comprises 14 residues. J was trimmed by 6 bases and V by 1 base; bases with no gene match: 3. CDR1 and CDR2 (germline): LGHDT, YNNKEL (reference sequence). The CDR3: CASSQVTSPNEQFF. The CDR3 region has the DNA TGTGCCAGCAGCCAAGTGACTAGCCCCAATGAGCAGTTCTTC.

This clone was seen a few times. The chain joins TRBV6-5 to TRBJ1-5; 8 bases fit TRBD1. V lost 4 bases to trimming and J lost 14 bases; unmatched junction nucleotides: 4. Looked up from germline, CDR1 is MNHEY and CDR2 is SVGAGI. The CDR3 sequence is 11 residues long. The chain's CDR3 is CASSSSGQEHF. As DNA, the CDR3 is TGTGCCAGCAGTTCATCGGGACAGGAGCATTTT.

The rearrangement links TRBV28 to TRBJ1-5; 8 bases are a match to TRBD1. With 8 bases clipped from V and 4 bases from J, the junction kept 7 bases outside the gene matches. The CDR3 sequence is 14 residues long. Germline V gives CDR1 MDHEN, CDR2 SYDVKM. CDR3 amino acids: CASYSGGGNQPQHF. The CDR3 nucleotides are TGTGCCAGCTATTCAGGGGGCGGAAATCAGCCCCAGCATTTT.

This clone was observed a single time. This chain links TRBV5-3 with TRBJ1-1; no definite D call. TRBV5-3 is identified as an open reading frame with a role that is uncertain. This CDR3 has 14 amino acids. V was trimmed by 4 bases and J by 4 bases, leaving 14 bases between them. CDR3 amino acids: CARSSRQSSTEAFF. The CDR3 coding sequence is TGTGCCAGAAGCAGTAGGCAGTCGAGCACTGAAGCTTTCTTT.

For the CDR3, the DNA is TGTGCCACCAGCAGACCTATGAACACTGAAGCTTTCTTT. Amino acid sequence: CATSRPMNTEAFF. This chain links TRBV15 with TRBJ1-1; D gene uncertain. The V gene's germline CDR1 is LNHNV and CDR2 YYDKDF (reference sequence). CDR3 length: 13 amino acids. V was cut by 2 bases and J by 0 bases, with 4 bases left in between.

The J gene is TRBJ1-1, the V gene TRBV4-1; D ambiguous. The germline V and J ends were trimmed by 4 bases and 4 bases, with 10 bases remaining between them. The CDR3 consists of 13 residues. Germline V gene lookup returns CDR1 MGHRA and CDR2 YSYEKL. The CDR3 DNA reads as TGCGCCAGCAGCCGGGAGGATCGCACTGAAGCTTTCTTT. Encoded protein: CASSREDRTEAFF.

J is TRBJ2-7 and V is TRBV5-1; a possible D gene is TRBD2 (7 bases). The length of the CDR3 is 16 residues. Deletions cut 4 bases from V and 5 bases from J, with 22 bases between. Germline lookup yields CDR1 SGHRS and CDR2 YFSETQ. The CDR3 loop is CASSPRGGGRVNEQYF. CDR3 coding DNA: TGCGCCAGCAGCCCTAGGGGAGGGGGGAGAGTCAACGAGCAGTACTTC.

The V gene is TRBV5-8, the J gene TRBJ1-4, with a tentative D call TRBD1 (5 bases). Germline V gene sequence: CDR1 SGHTS, CDR2 YDEGEE. The CDR3 extends over 17 amino acids. V shed 1 base and J shed 0 bases, with 13 bases lying between them. The CDR3 bases are TGTGCCAGCAGCTTGAACCGACAGAGTGCAACTAATGAAAAACTGTTTTTT. Protein product: CASSLNRQSATNEKLFF.

The chain couples TRBV25-1 to TRBJ2-2; the match to TRBD1 covers 8 bases. The CDR3 extends over 17 amino acids. V lost 1 base, J lost 1 base, and 5 bases stayed unmatched. Germline CDR1 reads MGHDK; CDR2 reads SYGVNS. CDR3 DNA sequence: TGTGCCAGCAGTGAATTTTCGGGGACAGGGAACACCGGGGAGCTGTTTTTT. This encodes CASSEFSGTGNTGELFF.

Relative to its sample, this clone is medium-sized (0.01 to 0.1%). The gene calls are TRBV19 and TRBJ1-1; D is possibly TRBD1 (6 bases). V gave up 7 bases and J gave up 0 bases, with 15 bases separating them. The germline gives CDR1 LNHDA, CDR2 SQIVND (reference sequence). This CDR3 spans 15 amino acids. Here the CDR3 reads CASTTGTRMNTEAFF. DNA for the CDR3: TGTGCCAGTACAACCGGGACACGGATGAACACTGAAGCTTTCTTT.

V and J are TRBV14 and TRBJ1-2; 8 bases line up with TRBD1. V shed 4 bases and J 8 bases; nucleotides not matched to a gene: 6. Germline CDR1 SGHDN, CDR2 FVKESK. CDR3 size: 13 residues. The CDR3 here is CASSPKTGGGYTF. The CDR3 bases are TGTGCCAGCAGCCCAAAAACAGGGGGGGGCTACACCTTC.

The chain has TRBV2 and TRBJ1-4; D gene unclear. The CDR3 has 13 residues. Germline CDR1 SNHLY, CDR2 FYNNEI. Trimming shortened V by 10 bases and J by 8 bases, and 17 bases separated the two germline ends. The CDR3 DNA reads as TGTGCCACCTTGCCCACCGGCGGCGAAAAACTGTTTTTT. The encoded protein is CATLPTGGEKLFF.

The rearrangement uses TRBV7-8 and TRBJ1-6; no reliable D call. Germline assignment: CDR1 SGHVS and CDR2 FQNEAQ. Trimming took 3 bases from V and 0 from J, leaving 9 bases between them. The CDR3 loop spans 16 amino acids. CDR3 nucleotides: TGTGCCAGCAGCTTGGTCCTTAGCTCCTATAATTCACCCCTCCACTTT. The encoded protein is CASSLVLSSYNSPLHF.

The chain recombines TRBV4-1 with TRBJ2-3; the match to TRBD1 covers 8 bases. Germline V lookup: CDR1 MGHRA, CDR2 YSYEKL. Germline trimming cut 5 bases from V and 1 base from J; bases unmatched to any gene: 5. The CDR3 length is 15 residues. The CDR3 is CASSWGQDRTDTQYF. The CDR3 DNA reads as TGCGCCAGCAGCTGGGGACAGGATCGCACAGATACGCAGTATTTT.

The chain has TRBV4-2 and TRBJ2-1; D is possibly TRBD1 (7 bases). V was shortened by 1 base and J by 3 bases, with 22 bases between the two germline ends. This CDR3 comprises 19 residues. Per the germline V gene, CDR1 is LGHNA and CDR2 is YNFKEQ. This chain's CDR3 is CASSQGPRGGGGIYNEQFF. The CDR3 DNA is TGTGCCAGCAGCCAAGGGCCTAGGGGTGGAGGGGGCATCTACAATGAGCAGTTCTTC.

The chain couples TRBV19 to TRBJ2-1; 8 bases align to TRBD2. CDR3 size: 16 residues. V dropped 1 base and J dropped 5; count of bases not matched to a gene: 7. The germline V gene has CDR1 LNHDA and CDR2 SQIVND (reference sequence). DNA of the CDR3: TGTGCCAGTAGTATAGTAGGACTAGCCCCAAACAATGAGCAGTTCTTC. Translation gives CASSIVGLAPNNEQFF.